Listed below are T cell receptor beta chains from one sample, sequenced in a study of persistence of HIV-infected CD4 T cells. Sequenced by immunoSEQ multiplex PCR; TCRdb stores in-frame clones only, minus some. This table has 50,000 to 65,000 clones, under 80% appearing once. The antigens for these receptors are not known. The sequencing used CD4+ T cells sorted from PBMCs after roughly 18-hour stimulation, collected from a patient who received antiretroviral therapy. Every receptor here comes from an adult man with HIV who was CMV-seropositive. Both conserved end residues are trimmed from each CDR3. Where a row states a size, it is once, few, many or the class of an expanded clone; other rows omit it.

clone size | J gene | V gene | CDR3 protein
NA | TRBJ1-3 | TRBV20-1 | SASPAQGARGNTIY
few | TRBJ1-4 | TRBV7-9 | ASSLGAGMEEKLF
NA | TRBJ2-1 | TRBV18 | ASSPRTSRDEQF
NA | TRBJ1-2 | TRBV5-1 | ASSPDGIYGYT
NA | TRBJ1-2 | TRBV7-8 | ASSLEGSGGYGYT
once | TRBJ2-3 | TRBV11-1 | ASSVGTGPSTDTQY
NA | TRBJ1-3 | TRBV28 | ASSLRGVSSGNTIY
NA | TRBJ1-2 | TRBV5-6 | ASSLGVAANYGYT
once | TRBJ2-7 | TRBV5-1 | ASSFTDSSYEQY
NA | TRBJ1-1 | TRBV9 | ASSVVEGGTEAF
few | TRBJ1-6 | TRBV12-3/TRBV12-4 | ASNLGGWSPLH
NA | TRBJ1-1 | TRBV5-1 | ASSPGNSMNTEAF
NA | TRBJ2-3 | TRBV2 | ASKETGTKDTQY
once | TRBJ2-7 | TRBV7-9 | ASSLVGYEQY
NA | TRBJ1-4 | TRBV7-9 | ASRWTGGEKLF
NA | TRBJ1-6 | TRBV28 | ASSRNNGSPLH
NA | TRBJ1-2 | TRBV9 | ASSAQQGAGGYT
once | TRBJ2-4 | TRBV4-1 | ASSQDALVGAKNIQY
NA | TRBJ1-5 | TRBV7-2 | ASSFSLGSNQPQH
once | TRBJ2-3 | TRBV2 | AGGLAGAYTDTQY
once | TRBJ1-6 | TRBV9 | ASSFGQGTYNSPLH
NA | TRBJ1-1 | TRBV20-1 | SAYLNTEAF
NA | TRBJ1-1 | TRBV3-1/TRBV3-2 | ASSQGGQSKAF
NA | TRBJ2-3 | TRBV7-3 | ASSPTRTSGGSNLTQY
NA | TRBJ1-1 | TRBV29-1 | SVIQRAGTEAF
once | TRBJ1-5 | TRBV3-1/TRBV3-2 | ASSQGGGSAQH
NA | TRBJ2-7 | TRBV19 | ASTIRGGGGEQY
NA | TRBJ1-6 | TRBV10-3 | ATRDSSYNSPLH
NA | TRBJ1-3 | TRBV4-1 | ASSQLLGTGSGNTIY
few | TRBJ1-6 | TRBV7-9 | ASSIWTGGSASPLH
NA | TRBJ1-2 | TRBV28 | ASNTGTGVDGYT
NA | TRBJ2-6 | TRBV3-1/TRBV3-2 | ASSRGAGANVLT